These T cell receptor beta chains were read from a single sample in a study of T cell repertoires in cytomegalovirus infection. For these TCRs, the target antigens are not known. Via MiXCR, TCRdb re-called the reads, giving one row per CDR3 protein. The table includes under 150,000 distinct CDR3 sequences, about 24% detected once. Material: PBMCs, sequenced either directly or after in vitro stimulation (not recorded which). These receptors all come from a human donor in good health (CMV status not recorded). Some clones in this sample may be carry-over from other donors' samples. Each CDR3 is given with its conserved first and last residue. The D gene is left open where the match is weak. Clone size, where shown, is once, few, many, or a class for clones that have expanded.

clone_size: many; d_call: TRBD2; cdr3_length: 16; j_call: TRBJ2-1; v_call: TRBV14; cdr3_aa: CASSPKHAGVINEQFF; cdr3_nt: TGTGCCAGCAGCCCGAAGCATGCGGGAGTTATCAATGAGCAGTTCTTC
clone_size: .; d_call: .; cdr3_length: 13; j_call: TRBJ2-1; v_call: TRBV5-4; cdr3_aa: CASSLGAGDEQFF; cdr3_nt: TGTGCCAGCAGCTTGGGGGCCGGGGATGAGCAGTTCTTC
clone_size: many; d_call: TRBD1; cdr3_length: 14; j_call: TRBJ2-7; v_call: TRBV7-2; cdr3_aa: CASSQDRASYEQYF; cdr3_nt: TGTGCCAGCAGCCAAGACAGGGCCTCCTACGAGCAGTACTTC
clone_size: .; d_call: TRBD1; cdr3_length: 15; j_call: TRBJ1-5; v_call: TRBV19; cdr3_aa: CASQLITGVEQPQHF; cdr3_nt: TGTGCCAGTCAGTTAATAACAGGGGTTGAACAGCCCCAGCATTTT
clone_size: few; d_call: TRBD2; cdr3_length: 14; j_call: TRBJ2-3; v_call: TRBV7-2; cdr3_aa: CANGLAGHTDTQYF; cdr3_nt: TGTGCCAATGGACTAGCGGGTCACACAGATACGCAGTATTTT
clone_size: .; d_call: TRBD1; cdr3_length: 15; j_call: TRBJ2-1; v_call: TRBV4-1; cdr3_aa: CASSLGQGPYNEQFF; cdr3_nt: TGCGCCAGCTCTCTCGGACAGGGACCTTACAATGAGCAGTTCTTC
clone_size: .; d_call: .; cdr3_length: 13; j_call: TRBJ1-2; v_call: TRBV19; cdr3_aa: CASWDGPGYGYTF; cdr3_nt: TGTGCCAGCTGGGACGGCCCGGGCTATGGCTACACCTTC
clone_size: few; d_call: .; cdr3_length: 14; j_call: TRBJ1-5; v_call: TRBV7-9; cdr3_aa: CASSSPAAKGTQHF; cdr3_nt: TGTGCCAGCAGCTCGCCGGCCGCCAAGGGGACCCAGCATTTT
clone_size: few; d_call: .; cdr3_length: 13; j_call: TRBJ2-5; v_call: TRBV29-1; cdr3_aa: CSVDRGGGETQYF; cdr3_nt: TGCAGCGTTGACAGGGGGGGTGGAGAGACCCAGTACTTC
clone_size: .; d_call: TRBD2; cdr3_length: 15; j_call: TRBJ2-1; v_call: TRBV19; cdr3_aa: CASVESSGIYNEQFF; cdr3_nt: TGTGCCAGTGTCGAATCTAGCGGAATCTACAATGAGCAGTTCTTC
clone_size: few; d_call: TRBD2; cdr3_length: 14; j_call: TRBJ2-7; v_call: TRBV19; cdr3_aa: CASSTVAGVGEQYF; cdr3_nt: TGTGCCAGTAGTACGGTCGCGGGAGTTGGGGAGCAGTACTTC
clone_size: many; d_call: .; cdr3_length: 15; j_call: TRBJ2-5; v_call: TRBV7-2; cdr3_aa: CASSLRPFTAETQYF; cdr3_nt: TGTGCCAGCAGCTTAAGGCCCTTCACGGCCGAGACCCAGTACTTC
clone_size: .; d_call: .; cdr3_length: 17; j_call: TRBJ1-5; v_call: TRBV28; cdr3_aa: CASSFRFGRLGNQPQHF; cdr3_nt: TGTGCCAGCAGTTTTAGATTCGGGAGACTCGGGAATCAGCCCCAGCATTTT
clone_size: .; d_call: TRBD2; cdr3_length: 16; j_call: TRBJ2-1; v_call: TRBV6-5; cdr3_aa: CASSRPLGGRYNEQFF; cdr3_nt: TGTGCCAGCAGTCGGCCGTTGGGCGGGAGGTATAATGAGCAGTTCTTC
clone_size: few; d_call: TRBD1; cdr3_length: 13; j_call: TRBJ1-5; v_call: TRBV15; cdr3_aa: CATGRTGHQPQHF; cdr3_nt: TGTGCCACCGGAAGGACAGGGCATCAGCCCCAGCATTTT
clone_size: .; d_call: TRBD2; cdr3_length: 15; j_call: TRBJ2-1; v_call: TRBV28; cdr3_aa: CASTRGLADYNEQFF; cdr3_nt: TGTGCCAGCACCCGGGGACTAGCGGACTACAATGAGCAGTTCTTC
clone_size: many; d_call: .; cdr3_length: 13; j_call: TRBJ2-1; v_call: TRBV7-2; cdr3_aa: CASSPIPDNEQFF; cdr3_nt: TGTGCCAGCAGCCCCATCCCAGACAATGAGCAGTTCTTC
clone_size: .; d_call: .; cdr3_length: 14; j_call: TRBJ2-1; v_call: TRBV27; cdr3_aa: CASSFRGAYNEQFF; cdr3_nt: TGTGCCAGCAGTTTTCGTGGGGCCTACAATGAGCAGTTCTTC
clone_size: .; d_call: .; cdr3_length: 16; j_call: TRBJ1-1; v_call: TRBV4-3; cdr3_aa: CASSQQQGGSDTEAFF; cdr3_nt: TGCGCCAGCAGCCAACAACAGGGAGGGAGCGACACTGAAGCTTTCTTT
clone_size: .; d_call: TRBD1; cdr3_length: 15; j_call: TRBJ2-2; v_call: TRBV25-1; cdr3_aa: CASSDPGGNTGELFF; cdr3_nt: TGTGCCAGCAGTGACCCAGGGGGAAACACCGGGGAGCTGTTTTTT
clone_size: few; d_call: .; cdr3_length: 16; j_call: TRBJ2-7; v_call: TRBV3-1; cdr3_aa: CASSPHGGGATYEQYF; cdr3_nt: TGTGCCAGCAGCCCCCACGGGGGAGGAGCCACCTACGAGCAGTACTTC
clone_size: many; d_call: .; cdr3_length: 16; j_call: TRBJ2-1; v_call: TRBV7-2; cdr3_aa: CASSLALGVQYNEQFF; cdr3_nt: TGTGCCAGCAGCTTAGCGTTAGGGGTCCAGTACAATGAGCAGTTCTTC
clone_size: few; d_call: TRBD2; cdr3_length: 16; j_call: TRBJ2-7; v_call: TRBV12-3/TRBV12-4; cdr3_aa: CASSPGLAGAIGEQYF; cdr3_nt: TGTGCCAGCAGTCCCGGACTAGCGGGAGCGATCGGCGAGCAGTACTTC
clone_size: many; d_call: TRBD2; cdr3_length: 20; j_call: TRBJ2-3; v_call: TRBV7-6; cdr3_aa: CASSSLRVFGTGGSTDTQYF; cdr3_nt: TGTGCCAGCAGCTCACTTAGGGTCTTTGGAACGGGAGGTAGCACAGATACGCAGTATTTT
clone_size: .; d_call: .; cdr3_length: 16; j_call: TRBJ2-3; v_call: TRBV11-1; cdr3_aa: CASSPRRRVRTDTQYF; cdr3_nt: TGTGCCAGCAGCCCCCGCAGGAGGGTCCGCACAGATACGCAGTATTTT
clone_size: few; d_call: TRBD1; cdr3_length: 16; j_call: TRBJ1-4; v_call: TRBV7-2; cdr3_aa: CASSLALGGAVEKLFF; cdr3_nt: TGTGCCAGCAGCTTAGCGCTAGGGGGCGCGGTTGAAAAACTGTTTTTT
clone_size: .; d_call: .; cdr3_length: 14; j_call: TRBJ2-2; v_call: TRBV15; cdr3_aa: CATSKFRDSGELFF; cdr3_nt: TGTGCCACCAGCAAGTTTAGAGATTCCGGGGAGCTGTTTTTT
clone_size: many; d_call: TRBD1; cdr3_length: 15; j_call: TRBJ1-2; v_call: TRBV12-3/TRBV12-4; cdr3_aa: CASSKTLDREGGYTF; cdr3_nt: TGTGCCAGCAGTAAAACCTTGGACAGGGAGGGTGGCTACACCTTC
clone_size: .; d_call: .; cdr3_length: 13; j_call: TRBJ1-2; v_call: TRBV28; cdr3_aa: CASSLGDGRGYTF; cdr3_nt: TGTGCCAGCAGTCTAGGGGACGGTCGGGGCTACACCTTC
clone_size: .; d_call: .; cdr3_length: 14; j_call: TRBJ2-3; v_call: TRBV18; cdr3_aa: CASSATASTDTQYF; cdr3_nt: TGTGCCAGCTCCGCTACCGCTAGCACAGATACGCAGTATTTT
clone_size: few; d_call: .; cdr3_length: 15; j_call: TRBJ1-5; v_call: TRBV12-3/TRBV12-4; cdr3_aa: CASSLPGGGNQPQHF; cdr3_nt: TGTGCCAGCAGTCTGCCGGGGGGAGGCAATCAGCCCCAGCATTTT
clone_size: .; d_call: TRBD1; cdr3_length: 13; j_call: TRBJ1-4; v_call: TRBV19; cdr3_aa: CASMGRGNEKLFF; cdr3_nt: TGTGCCAGTATGGGCAGGGGGAATGAAAAACTGTTTTTT
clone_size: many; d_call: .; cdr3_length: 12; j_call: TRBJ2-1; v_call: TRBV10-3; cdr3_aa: CACQENLNEQFF; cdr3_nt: TGTGCCTGTCAGGAGAATCTAAATGAGCAGTTCTTC
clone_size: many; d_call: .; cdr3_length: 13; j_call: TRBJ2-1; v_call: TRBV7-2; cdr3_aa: CASSYSSYNEQFF; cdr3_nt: TGTGCCAGCAGCTACAGCTCCTACAATGAGCAGTTCTTC
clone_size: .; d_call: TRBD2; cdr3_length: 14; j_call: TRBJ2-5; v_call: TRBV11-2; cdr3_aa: CASSRTSDQETQYF; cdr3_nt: TGTGCCAGCAGCCGGACTAGCGACCAAGAGACCCAGTACTTC
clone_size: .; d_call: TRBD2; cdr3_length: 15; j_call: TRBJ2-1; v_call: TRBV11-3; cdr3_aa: CASSLGLAGEGEQFF; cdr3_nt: TGTGCCAGCAGCTTAGGGCTAGCGGGAGAAGGTGAGCAGTTCTTC
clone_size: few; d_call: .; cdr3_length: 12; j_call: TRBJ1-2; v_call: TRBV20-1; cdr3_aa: CSAVDSNYGYTF; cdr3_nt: TGCAGTGCTGTCGACAGCAACTATGGCTACACCTTC
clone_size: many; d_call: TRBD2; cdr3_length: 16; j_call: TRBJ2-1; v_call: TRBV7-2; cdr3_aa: CASSLVGTSGINEQFF; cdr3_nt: TGTGCCAGCAGCTTAGTGGGGACTAGCGGGATAAATGAGCAGTTCTTC
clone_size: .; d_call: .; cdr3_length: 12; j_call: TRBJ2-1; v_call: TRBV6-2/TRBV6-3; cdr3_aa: CASSRIGGEQFF; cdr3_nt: TGTGCCAGCAGTCGAATCGGCGGTGAGCAGTTCTTC
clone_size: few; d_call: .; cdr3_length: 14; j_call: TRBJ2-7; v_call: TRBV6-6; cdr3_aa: CASSYAGSLYEQYF; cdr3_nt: TGTGCCAGCAGTTACGCAGGGAGCCTTTACGAGCAGTACTTC
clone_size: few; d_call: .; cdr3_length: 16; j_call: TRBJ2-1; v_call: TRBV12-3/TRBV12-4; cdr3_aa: CASSLEGGKAYNEQFF; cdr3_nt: TGTGCCAGCAGTTTAGAAGGGGGAAAGGCCTACAATGAGCAGTTCTTC
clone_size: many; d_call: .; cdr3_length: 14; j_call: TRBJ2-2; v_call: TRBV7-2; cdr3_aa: CATTGVANTGELFF; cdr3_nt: TGTGCCACCACGGGGGTCGCGAACACCGGGGAGCTGTTTTTT
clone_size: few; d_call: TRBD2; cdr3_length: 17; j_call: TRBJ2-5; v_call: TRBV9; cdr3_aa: CASSVAGVAGVQETQYF; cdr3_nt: TGTGCCAGCAGCGTAGCTGGAGTAGCGGGAGTTCAAGAGACCCAGTACTTC
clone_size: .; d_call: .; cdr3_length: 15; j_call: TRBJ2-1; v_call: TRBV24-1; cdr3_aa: CATSDKLANYNEQFF; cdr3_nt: TGTGCCACCAGTGACAAGCTAGCGAATTACAATGAGCAGTTCTTC
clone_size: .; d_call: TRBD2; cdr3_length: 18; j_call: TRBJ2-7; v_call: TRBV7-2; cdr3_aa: CASSLQTRLAGNSYEQYF; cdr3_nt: TGTGCCAGCAGCCTACAAACCAGACTAGCGGGAAACTCCTACGAGCAGTACTTC
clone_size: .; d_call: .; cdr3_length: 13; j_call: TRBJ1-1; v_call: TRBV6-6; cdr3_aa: CASSPLMSAEAFF; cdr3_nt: TGTGCCAGCAGCCCCCTGATGAGCGCTGAAGCTTTCTTT
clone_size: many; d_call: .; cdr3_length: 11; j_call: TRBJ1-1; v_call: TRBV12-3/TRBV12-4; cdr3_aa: CASSPGTEAFF; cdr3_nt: TGTGCCAGCAGTCCAGGTACTGAAGCTTTCTTT
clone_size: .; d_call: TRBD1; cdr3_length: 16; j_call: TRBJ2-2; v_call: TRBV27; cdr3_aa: CASSPPGQGVTGELFF; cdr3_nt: TGTGCCAGCAGTCCCCCGGGACAGGGGGTAACCGGGGAGCTGTTTTTT
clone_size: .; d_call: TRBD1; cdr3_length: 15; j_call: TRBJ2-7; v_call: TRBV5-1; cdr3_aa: CASSNRDRETHEQYF; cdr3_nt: TGCGCCAGCAGTAACCGGGACAGGGAGACCCACGAGCAGTACTTC